This TCR beta chain was documented in a study of Graves' ophthalmopathy and Graves' hyperthyroidism (dated by TCRdb to the late 2010s). Broadly, across the study: Peripheral blood samples were taken at the time of initial diagnosis, before any treatment was given. To tell Graves' ophthalmopathy apart from Graves' hyperthyroidism, and to predict which patients would progress to ophthalmopathy, the study relied on TCR beta repertoire signatures. In total, over 130 blood samples were TCR-sequenced: approximately 42 ophthalmopathy, about 75 hyperthyroidism and some 17 hyperthyroidism-to-ophthalmopathy patients. To explore V-J signatures distinguishing ophthalmopathy from hyperthyroidism, a discovery set of more than 95 patients (around 42 ophthalmopathy, over 55 stable hyperthyroidism) was enrolled. For independent validation, a separate cohort was made up of 18 hyperthyroidism patients plus 17 patients who later progressed from hyperthyroidism to ophthalmopathy. In roughly six hyperthyroidism patients, the T-cell repertoire of thyroid tissue was compared with the T-cell repertoire of blood. Following sampling, methimazole starting at 30 mg daily was administered to hyperthyroidism patients, and high-dose intravenous methylprednisolone was administered to ophthalmopathy patients. For training and testing, the 95 to 100 patients in the discovery cohort were randomly divided in a 7:3 ratio. What the authors observed across the whole study: Most of the expanded thyroid clonotypes with a frequency above 0.001 were also detected in blood, and it was suggested that the thyroid immune response may be reflected by blood repertoires. In cross-validation, the 13-signature model distinguished ophthalmopathy from stable hyperthyroidism with approximately 85% sensitivity and roughly 81% specificity, and in the test set the corresponding values were approximately 80% and 68%. Sample size was not statistically predetermined, and group allocation was not concealed from the investigators. In validation, the model predicted ophthalmopathy progression with about 71% sensitivity and approximately 78% specificity; roughly 11 predicted patients were CT-confirmed with GO in a median of approximately 6.2 months.

Stable hyperthyroidism was defined as no progression to ophthalmopathy within 18 months of follow-up. Hyperthyroidism patients were newly diagnosed, were aged 18 to 65 years, and had a disease duration under 2 months. Patients with other autoimmune diseases, uncontrolled infections, pregnancy or lactation were excluded from the study. Clinical symptoms, serum thyroxine, TRAb, thyroid ultrasound and orbital computed tomography formed the basis of the diagnosis. PBMCs were isolated from 7.5 to 10 ml of fresh peripheral blood by Ficoll-Paque density gradient centrifugation. Trizol reagent was used to extract the total RNA, and its quality was then checked on an Agilent 2100 Bioanalyzer. On this clonotype: Its antigen has not been determined. One end of the junction fails to match germline, which may point to a read error.

The CDR3 runs 12 residues from the cysteine to the phenylalanine. Solely the CDR3 DNA is kept, with 36 bases framed from the first base. TCR beta CDR3 regions were amplified from RNA transcripts for repertoire sequencing. HTBI primers and the Qiagen OneStep RT-PCR kit were used in a first-round RT-PCR, which was followed by a second-round multiplex PCR, size selection and purification. Sequencing of the libraries was carried out on an Illumina HiSeq2000 in paired-end mode with 100 bp reads. In the source study's methods: SOAPnuke was used to process the reads, throwing out any read that had adapters, had uncalled bases, had a mean Phred below 15, or lacked an exact constant-primer or identifier match. COPE v1.2.5 was used to merge high-quality paired reads. Clonotypes were defined as unique nucleotide sequences and were aligned to IMGT TRB V, D and J references using MiTCR v1.1. The analysis was limited to V-J combinations with a frequency above 0.0001, which together covered about 99% of the repertoires. A TCR clonal expansion and chaos score per V-J combination was defined as the ratio of F50 clonal expansion to chaos observed in the TCRdist matrix. Welch's t-statistics and random forest were used to narrow the features down to about a dozen V-J combinations, which were then fed into a naive Bayes classifier. Thyroid-blood repertoire similarity was quantified with the Morisita-Horn index. TCRdb took the public reads, trimmed them with fastp at Q25, ran MiXCR for clone calling and kept in-frame beta chains. Entries that share a CDR3 protein sequence are merged under the most common genes and DNA. The V and J calls were not made by the authors but by TCRdb's processing. This sample is represented by under 800,000 distinct CDR3 sequences; approximately 22% of them were singletons. The top ten clones comprise 7.1% of the sample.

What was sequenced was peripheral blood. The chain is made from TRBV12-3 or TRBV12-4 and TRBJ1-5, with 8 junctional bases fitting TRBD1. This clonotype was sampled from a woman under 30 with stable Graves' hyperthyroidism. Some clones in this sample may be carry-over from other donors' samples. Donor details come from another sample of the same person, matched by shared clones. The CDR3 region reads CASRDRDQPQRF. The DNA sequence is as follows: TGTGCCAGCAGGGACAGGGATCAGCCCCAGCGTTTT.